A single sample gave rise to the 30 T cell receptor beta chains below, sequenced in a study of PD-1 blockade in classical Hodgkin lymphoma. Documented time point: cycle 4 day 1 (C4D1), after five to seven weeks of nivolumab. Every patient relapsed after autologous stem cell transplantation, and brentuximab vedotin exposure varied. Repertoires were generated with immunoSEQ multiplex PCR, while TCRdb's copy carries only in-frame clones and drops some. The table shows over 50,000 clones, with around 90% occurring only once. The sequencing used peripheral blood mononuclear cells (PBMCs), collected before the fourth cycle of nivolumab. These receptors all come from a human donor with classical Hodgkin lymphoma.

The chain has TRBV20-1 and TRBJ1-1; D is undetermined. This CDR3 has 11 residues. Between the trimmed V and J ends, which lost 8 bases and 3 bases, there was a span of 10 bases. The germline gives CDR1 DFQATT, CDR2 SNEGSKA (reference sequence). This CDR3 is CSYRGDTEAFF. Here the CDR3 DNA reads TGCAGTTACCGAGGAGACACTGAAGCTTTCTTT.

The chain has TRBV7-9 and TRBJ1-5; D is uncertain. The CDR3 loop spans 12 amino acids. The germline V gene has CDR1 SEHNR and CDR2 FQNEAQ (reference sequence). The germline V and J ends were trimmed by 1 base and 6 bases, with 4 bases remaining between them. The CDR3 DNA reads TGTGCCAGCAGCTTAGTGGGTCAGCCCCAGCATTTT. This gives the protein CASSLVGQPQHF.

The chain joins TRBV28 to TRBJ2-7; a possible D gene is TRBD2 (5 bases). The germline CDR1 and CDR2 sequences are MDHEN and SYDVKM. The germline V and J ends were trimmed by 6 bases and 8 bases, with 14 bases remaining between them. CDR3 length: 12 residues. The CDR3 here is CASRAGKWKQYF. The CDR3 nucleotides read TGTGCCAGCAGGGCCGGGAAGTGGAAGCAGTACTTC.

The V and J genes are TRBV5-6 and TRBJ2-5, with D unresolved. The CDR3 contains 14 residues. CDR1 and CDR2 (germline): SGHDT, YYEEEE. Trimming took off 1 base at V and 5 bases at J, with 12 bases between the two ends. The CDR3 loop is CASSLSSSWETQYF. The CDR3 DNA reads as TGTGCCAGCAGCTTGAGCAGCTCCTGGGAGACCCAGTACTTC.

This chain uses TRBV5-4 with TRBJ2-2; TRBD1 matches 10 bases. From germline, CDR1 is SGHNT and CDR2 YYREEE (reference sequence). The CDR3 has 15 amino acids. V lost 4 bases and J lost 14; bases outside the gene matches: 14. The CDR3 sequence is CASSPPPPGQGKLFF. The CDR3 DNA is TGTGCCAGCAGCCCGCCCCCCCCGGGACAGGGGAAACTGTTTTTT.

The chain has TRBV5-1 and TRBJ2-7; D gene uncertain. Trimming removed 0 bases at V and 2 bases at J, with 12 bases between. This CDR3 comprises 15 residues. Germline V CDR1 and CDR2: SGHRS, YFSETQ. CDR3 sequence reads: CASSLDQPTTYEQYF. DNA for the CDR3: TGCGCCAGCAGCTTGGACCAGCCTACTACCTACGAGCAGTACTTC.

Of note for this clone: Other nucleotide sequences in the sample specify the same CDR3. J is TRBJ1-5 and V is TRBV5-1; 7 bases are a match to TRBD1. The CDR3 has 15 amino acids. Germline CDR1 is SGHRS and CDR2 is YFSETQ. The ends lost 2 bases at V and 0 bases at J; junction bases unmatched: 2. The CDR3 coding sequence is TGCGCCAGCAGCTTCACAGGGGATAGCAATCAGCCCCAGCATTTT. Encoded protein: CASSFTGDSNQPQHF.

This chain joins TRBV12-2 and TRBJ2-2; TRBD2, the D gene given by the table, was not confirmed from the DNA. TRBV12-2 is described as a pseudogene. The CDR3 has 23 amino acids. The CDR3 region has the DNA TGTGCAAGTCGCTTACGATTGAAGGGCGAGGGTTGGCGCGCTAGTTTCAGGCCCGGGGAGCTGTTTTTT. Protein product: CASRLRLKGEGWRASFRPGELFF.

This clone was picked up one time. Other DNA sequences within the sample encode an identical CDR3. This chain's CDR3 is CASSLDPNTEAFF. The CDR3 DNA reads TGCGCCAGCAGCTTGGATCCGAACACTGAAGCTTTCTTT. V is TRBV5-1 and J is TRBJ1-1; no clear D. From germline, CDR1 is SGHRS and CDR2 YFSETQ. This CDR3 spans 13 amino acids. Between the trimmed V and J ends, which lost 0 bases and 1 base, there was a span of 4 bases.

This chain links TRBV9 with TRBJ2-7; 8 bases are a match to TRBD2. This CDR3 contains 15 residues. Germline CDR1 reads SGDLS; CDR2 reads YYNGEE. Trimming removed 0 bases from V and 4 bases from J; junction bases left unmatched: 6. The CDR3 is CASSVGTSGLYEQYF. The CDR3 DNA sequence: TGTGCCAGCAGCGTAGGTACTAGCGGACTATACGAGCAGTACTTC.

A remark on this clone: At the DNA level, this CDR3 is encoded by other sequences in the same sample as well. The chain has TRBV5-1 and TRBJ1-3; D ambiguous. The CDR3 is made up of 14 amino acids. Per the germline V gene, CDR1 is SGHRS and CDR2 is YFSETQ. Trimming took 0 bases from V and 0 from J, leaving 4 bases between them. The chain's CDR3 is CASSLGDSGNTIYF. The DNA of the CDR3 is TGCGCCAGCAGCTTGGGAGACTCTGGAAACACCATATATTTT.

CDR3 bases: TGCGCCAGCAGCTTGGAGTCTAGCGGGGGGGAGCAGTTCTTC. The encoded protein is CASSLESSGGEQFF. The rearrangement joins TRBV5-1 to TRBJ2-1, with TRBD2 identical over 11 bases. Germline CDR1 reads SGHRS; CDR2 reads YFSETQ. Unmatched junction bases numbered 3, after V lost 0 bases and J lost 10 bases. This CDR3 comprises 14 residues.

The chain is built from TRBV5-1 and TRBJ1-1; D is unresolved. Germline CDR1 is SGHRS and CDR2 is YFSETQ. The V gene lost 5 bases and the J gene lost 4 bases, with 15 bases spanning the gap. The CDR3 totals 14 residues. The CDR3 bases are TGCGCCAGCAGTCCGGGCACGGAAGGCACTGAAGCTTTCTTT. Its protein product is CASSPGTEGTEAFF.

The DNA of the CDR3 is TGTGCCAGCAAAGAGTGGGGAGAGACCCAGTACTTC. It codes for CASKEWGETQYF. The chain couples TRBV27 to TRBJ2-5; D not certain. V gave up 7 bases and J gave up 4 bases, with 10 bases separating them. Germline CDR1 reads MNHEY; CDR2 reads SMNVEV (reference sequence). The CDR3 is made up of 12 amino acids.

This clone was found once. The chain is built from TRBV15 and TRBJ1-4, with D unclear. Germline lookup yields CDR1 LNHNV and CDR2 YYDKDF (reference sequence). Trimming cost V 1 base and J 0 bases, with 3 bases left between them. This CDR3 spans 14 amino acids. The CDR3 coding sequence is TGTGCCACCAGCAGAGGGGCAACTAATGAAAAACTGTTTTTT. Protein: CATSRGATNEKLFF.

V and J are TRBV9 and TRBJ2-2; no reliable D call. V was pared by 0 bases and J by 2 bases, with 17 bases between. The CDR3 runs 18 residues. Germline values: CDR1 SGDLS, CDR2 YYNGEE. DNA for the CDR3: TGTGCCAGCAGCGTAGGGCCTCTCGCCAGACCAAACACCGGGGAGCTGTTTTTT. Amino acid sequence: CASSVGPLARPNTGELFF. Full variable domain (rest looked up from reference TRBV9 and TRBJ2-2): DSGVTQTPKHLITATGQRVTLRCSPRSGDLSVYWYQQSLDQGLQFLIQYYNGEERAKGNILERFSAQQFPDLHSELNLSSLELGDSALYFCASSVGPLARPNTGELFFGEGSRLTVL.

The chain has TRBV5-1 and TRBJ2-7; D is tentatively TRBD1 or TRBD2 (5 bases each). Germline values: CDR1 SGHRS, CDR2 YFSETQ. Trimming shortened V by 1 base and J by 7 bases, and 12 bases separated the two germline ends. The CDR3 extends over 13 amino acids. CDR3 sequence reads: CASSLFQGGEQYF. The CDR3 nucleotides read TGCGCCAGCAGCTTGTTCCAGGGCGGGGAGCAGTACTTC.

This chain's CDR3 is CASRTSQVETQYF. In DNA form, the CDR3 reads TGTGCCAGCAGGACGTCACAGGTGGAGACCCAGTACTTC. The rearrangement uses TRBV5-8 and TRBJ2-5, with D tentatively TRBD1 (5 bases). V was cut by 5 bases and J by 5 bases, with 13 bases left in between. The V gene's germline CDR1 is SGHTS and CDR2 YDEGEE. CDR3 length equals 13 residues. Full variable domain (remainder filled in from reference TRBV5-8 and TRBJ2-5): EAGVTQSPTHLIKTRGQQATLRCSPISGHTSVYWYQQALGLGLQFLLWYDEGEERNRGNFPPRFSGRQFPNYSSELNVNALELEDSALYLCASRTSQVETQYFGPGTRLLVL.

The CDR3 coding sequence is TGTGCCAGCAGAAGAACGGGGGCAGACCGAGTAGGTTTCTTT. Translating it yields CASRRTGADRVGFF. The chain carries TRBV6-5 and TRBJ1-1; perhaps TRBD1 as D (6 bases). Germline CDR1 is MNHEY and CDR2 is SVGAGI. The ends were cut back, 6 bases at V and 13 bases at J, with 24 bases in the middle. This CDR3 region has 14 residues.

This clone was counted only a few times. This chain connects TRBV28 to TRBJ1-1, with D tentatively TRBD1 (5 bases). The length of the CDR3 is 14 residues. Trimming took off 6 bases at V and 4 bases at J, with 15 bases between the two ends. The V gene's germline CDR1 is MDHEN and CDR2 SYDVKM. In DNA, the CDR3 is TGTGCCAGCAGAGAACCTCCTGGGGGCACTGAAGCTTTCTTT. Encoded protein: CASREPPGGTEAFF.

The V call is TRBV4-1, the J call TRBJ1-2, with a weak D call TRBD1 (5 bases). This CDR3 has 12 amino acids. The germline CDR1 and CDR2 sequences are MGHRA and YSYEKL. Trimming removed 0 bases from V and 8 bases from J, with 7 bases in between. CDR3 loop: CASSQEGRGYTF. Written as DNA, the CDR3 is TGCGCCAGCAGCCAAGAGGGGCGCGGCTACACCTTC.

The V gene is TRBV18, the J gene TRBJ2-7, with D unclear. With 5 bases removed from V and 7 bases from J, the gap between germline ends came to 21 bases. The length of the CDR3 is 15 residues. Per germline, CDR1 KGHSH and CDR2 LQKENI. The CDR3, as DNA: TGTGCCAGCTCAACCCGAGAGACGTACTCGGTGGAGCAGTACTTC. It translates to CASSTRETYSVEQYF.

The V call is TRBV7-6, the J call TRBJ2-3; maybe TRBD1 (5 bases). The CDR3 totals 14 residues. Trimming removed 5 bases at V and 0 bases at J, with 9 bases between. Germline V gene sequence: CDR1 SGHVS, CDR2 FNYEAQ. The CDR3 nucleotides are TGTGCCAGCAGCCTGCGACAGAGCACAGATACGCAGTATTTT. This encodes CASSLRQSTDTQYF.

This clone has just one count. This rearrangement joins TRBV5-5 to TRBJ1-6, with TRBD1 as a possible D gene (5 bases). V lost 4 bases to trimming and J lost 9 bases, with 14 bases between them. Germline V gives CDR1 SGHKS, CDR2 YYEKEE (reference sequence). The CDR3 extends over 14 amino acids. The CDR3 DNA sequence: TGTGCCAGCAGCGGGCAGGGAGCAGTTTCACCCCTCCACTTT. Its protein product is CASSGQGAVSPLHF.

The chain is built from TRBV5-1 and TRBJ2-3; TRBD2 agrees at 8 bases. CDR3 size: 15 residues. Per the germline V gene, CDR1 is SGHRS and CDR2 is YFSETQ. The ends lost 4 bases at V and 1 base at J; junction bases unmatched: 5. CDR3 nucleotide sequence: TGCGCCAGCAGCATGGGAGCGGGGGGCACAGATACGCAGTATTTT. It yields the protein CASSMGAGGTDTQYF.

This chain's CDR3 is CASLEPRTGVLYGYTF. In nucleotides, the CDR3 is TGCGCCAGCCTGGAGCCGAGGACAGGGGTTCTTTATGGCTACACCTTC. The chain has TRBV23-1 and TRBJ1-2; 9 bases map to TRBD1. TRBV23-1 is treated as an ORF (open reading frame) with a function not yet certain. CDR3 length equals 16 residues. The junction had 15 bases not matched to a gene; V was cut back by 8 bases and J by 5 bases.

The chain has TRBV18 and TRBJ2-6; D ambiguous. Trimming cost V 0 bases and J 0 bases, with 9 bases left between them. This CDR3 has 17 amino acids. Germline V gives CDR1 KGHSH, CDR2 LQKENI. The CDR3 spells CASSPPFLASGANVLTF. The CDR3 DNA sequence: TGTGCCAGCTCACCACCATTCCTCGCCTCTGGGGCCAACGTCCTGACTTTC.

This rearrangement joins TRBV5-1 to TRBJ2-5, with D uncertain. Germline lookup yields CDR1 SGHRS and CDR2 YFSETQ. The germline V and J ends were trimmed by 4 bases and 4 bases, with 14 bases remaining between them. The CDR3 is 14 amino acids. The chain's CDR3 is CASSLTVGLETQYF. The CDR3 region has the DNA TGCGCCAGCAGCCTCACAGTGGGCCTAGAGACCCAGTACTTC.

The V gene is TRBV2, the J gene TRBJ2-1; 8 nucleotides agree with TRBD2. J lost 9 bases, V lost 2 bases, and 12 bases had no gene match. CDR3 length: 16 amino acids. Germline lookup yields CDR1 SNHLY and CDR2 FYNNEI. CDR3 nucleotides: TGTGCCAGCAGTGAATGGGTAACGGGGGGGCTCGGTGAGCAGTTCTTC. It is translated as CASSEWVTGGLGEQFF.

The CDR3 bases are TGTGCCAGCAAGTTCTCAGTGACAGGGGTCGAGACCCAGTACTTC. It codes for CASKFSVTGVETQYF. The J gene is TRBJ2-5, the V gene TRBV27; TRBD1 matches 8 bases. CDR1 is MNHEY and CDR2 is SMNVEV in the germline V gene (reference sequence). The CDR3 is 15 residues long. The junction had 12 bases not matched to a gene; V was cut back by 7 bases and J by 5 bases.